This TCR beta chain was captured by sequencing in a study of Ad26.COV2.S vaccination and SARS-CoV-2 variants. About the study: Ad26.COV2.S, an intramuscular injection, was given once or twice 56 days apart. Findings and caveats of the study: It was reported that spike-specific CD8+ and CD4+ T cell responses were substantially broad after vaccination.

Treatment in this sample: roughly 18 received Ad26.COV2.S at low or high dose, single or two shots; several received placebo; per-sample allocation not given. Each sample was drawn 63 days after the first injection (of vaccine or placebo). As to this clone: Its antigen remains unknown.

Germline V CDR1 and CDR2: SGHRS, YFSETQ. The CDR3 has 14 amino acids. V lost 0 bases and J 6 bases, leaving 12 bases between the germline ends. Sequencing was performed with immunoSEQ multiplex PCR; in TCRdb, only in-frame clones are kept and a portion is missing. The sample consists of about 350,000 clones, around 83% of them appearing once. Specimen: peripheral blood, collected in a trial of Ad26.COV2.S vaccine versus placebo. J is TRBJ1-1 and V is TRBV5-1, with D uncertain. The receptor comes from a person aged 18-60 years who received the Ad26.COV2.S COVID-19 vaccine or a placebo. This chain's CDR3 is CASSLEPSSSEAFF. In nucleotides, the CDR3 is TGCGCCAGCAGCTTGGAGCCAAGTTCGTCTGAAGCTTTCTTT.